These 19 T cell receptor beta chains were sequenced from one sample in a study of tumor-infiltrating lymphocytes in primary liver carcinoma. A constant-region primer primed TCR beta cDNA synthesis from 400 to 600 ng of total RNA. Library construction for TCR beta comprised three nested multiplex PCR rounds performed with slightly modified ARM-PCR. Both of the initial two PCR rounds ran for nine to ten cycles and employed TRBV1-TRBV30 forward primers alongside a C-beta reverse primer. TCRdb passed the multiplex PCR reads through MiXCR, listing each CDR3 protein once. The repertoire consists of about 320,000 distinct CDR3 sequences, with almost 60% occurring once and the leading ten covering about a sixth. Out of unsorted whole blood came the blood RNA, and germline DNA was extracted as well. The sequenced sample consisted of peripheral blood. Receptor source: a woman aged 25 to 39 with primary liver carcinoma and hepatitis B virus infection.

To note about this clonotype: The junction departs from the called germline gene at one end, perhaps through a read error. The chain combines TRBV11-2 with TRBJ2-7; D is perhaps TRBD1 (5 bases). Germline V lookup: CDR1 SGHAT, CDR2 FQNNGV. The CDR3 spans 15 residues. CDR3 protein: CGSSTTGRANYEQYF. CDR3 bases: TGTGGCAGCAGCACTACGGGCAGGGCAAACTACGAGCAGTACTTC.

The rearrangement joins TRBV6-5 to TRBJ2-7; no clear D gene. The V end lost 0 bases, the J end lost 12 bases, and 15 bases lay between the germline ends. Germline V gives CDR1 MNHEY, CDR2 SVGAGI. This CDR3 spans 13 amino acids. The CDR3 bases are TGTGCCAGCAGTTACTCAGGCGACGCAAGGTGGTACTTC. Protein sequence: CASSYSGDARWYF.

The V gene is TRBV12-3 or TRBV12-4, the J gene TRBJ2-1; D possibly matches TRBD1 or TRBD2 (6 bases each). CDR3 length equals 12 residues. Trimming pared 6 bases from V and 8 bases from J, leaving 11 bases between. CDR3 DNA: TGTGCCAGCAGCCCGAGGGGGGATGAGCAGTTCTTC. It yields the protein CASSPRGDEQFF.

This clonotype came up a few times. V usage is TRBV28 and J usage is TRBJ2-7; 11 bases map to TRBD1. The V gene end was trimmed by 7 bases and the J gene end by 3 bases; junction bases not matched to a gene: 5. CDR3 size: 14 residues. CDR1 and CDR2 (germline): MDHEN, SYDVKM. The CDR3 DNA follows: TGTGCCAGCAAGACCGGGACAGGGGGCTACGAGCAGTACTTC. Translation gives CASKTGTGGYEQYF.

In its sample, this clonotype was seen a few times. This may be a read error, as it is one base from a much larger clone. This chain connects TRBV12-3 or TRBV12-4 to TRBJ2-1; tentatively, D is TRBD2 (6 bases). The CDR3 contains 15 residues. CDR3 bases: TGTGTCAGTCCTCCGGTTCGGGGGAGTTACCATGAGCAGTTCTTC. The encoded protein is CVSPPVRGSYHEQFF.

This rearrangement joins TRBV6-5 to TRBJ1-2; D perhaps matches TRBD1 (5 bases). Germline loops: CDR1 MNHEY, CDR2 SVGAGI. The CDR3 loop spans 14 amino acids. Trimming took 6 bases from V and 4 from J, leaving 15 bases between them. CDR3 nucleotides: TGTGCCAGCAGCAGGGACTCAAAAGGCTATGGCTACACCTTC. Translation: CASSRDSKGYGYTF.

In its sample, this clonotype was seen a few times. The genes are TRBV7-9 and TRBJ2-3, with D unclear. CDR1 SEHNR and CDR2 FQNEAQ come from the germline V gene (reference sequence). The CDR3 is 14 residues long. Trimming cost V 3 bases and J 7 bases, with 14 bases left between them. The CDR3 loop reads CASSFYPRWYTQYF. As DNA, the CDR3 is TGTGCCAGCAGCTTCTACCCCCGGTGGTATACGCAGTATTTT. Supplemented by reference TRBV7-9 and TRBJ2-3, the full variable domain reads DTGVSQNPRHKITKRGQNVTFRCDPISEHNRLYWYRQTLGQGPEFLTYFQNEAQLEKSRLLSDRFSAERPKGSFSTLEIQRTEQGDSAMYLCASSFYPRWYTQYFGPGTRLTVL.

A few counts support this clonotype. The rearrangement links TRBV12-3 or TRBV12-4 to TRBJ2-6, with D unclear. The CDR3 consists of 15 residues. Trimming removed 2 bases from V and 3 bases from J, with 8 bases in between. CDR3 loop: CASSLSLGGANVLTF. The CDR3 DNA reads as TGTGCCAGCAGTTTATCCCTAGGTGGGGCCAACGTCCTGACTTTC.

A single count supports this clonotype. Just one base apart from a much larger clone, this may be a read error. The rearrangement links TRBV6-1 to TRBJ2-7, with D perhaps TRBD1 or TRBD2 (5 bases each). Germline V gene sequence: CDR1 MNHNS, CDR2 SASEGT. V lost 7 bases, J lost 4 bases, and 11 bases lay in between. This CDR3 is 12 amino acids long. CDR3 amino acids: CASKGSLYEQYF. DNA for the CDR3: TGTGCCAGCAAGGGGAGTTTATACGAGCAGTACTTC.

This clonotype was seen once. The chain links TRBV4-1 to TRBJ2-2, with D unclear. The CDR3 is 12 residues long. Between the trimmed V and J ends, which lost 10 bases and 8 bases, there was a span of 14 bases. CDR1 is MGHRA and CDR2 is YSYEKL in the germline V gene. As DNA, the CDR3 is TGCGCCAACAGTCAATATAGAGGGGAGCTGTTTTTT. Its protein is CANSQYRGELFF.

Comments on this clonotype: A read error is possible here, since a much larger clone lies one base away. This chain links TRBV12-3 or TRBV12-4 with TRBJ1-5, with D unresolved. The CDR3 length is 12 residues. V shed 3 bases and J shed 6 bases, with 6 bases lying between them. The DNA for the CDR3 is TGTGCCAGCAGTTTTTCTGTTCAGCCCCAGCATTTT. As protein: CASSFSVQPQHF.

CDR3 DNA sequence: TGTGCCAGCAGCTTAGCAGCCCCAGGGACTAGCGGGCCTCACAATGAGCAGTTCTTC. Residues: CASSLAAPGTSGPHNEQFF. The chain is built from TRBV7-8 and TRBJ2-1; 12 bases are a match to TRBD2. The CDR3 runs to 19 residues. V shed 0 bases and J 5 bases; nucleotides not matched to a gene: 11. Per the germline V gene, CDR1 is SGHVS and CDR2 is FQNEAQ.

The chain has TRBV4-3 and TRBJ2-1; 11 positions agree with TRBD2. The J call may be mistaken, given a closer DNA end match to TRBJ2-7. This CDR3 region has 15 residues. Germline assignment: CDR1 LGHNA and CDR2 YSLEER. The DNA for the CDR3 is TGCGCCAGCACTTCCGGGACTAGCGGCTACAATGAGCAGTACTTC. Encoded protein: CASTSGTSGYNEQYF.

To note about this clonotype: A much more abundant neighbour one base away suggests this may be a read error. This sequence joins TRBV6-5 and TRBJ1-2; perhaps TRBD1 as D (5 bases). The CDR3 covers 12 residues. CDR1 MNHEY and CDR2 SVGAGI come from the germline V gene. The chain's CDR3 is CASRGPAYGHTF. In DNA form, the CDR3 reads TGTGCCAGCCGGGGACCGGCCTATGGCCACACCTTC.

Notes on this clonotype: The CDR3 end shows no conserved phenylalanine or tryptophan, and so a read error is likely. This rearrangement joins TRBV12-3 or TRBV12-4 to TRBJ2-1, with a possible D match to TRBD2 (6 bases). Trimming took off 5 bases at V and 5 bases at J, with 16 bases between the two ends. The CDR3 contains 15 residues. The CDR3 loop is CASSTGTPSDNEQFI. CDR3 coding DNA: TGTGCCAGCAGTACCGGGACTCCTAGTGACAATGAGCAGTTCATC.

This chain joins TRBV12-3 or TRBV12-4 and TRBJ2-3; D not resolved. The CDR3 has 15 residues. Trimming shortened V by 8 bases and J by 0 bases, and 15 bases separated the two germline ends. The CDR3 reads CASRDFGGSTDTQYF. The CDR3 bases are TGTGCCAGCCGCGACTTTGGCGGAAGCACAGATACGCAGTATTTT.

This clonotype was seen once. This CDR3 is CASSSLLGANVLTF. In nucleotides, the CDR3 is TGTGCCAGCAGCAGTCTCCTCGGGGCCAACGTCCTGACTTTC. V usage is TRBV28 and J usage is TRBJ2-6; D not certain. Germline V CDR1 and CDR2: MDHEN, SYDVKM. V dropped 6 bases and J dropped 4 bases, with 10 bases sitting between them. The CDR3 loop spans 14 amino acids.

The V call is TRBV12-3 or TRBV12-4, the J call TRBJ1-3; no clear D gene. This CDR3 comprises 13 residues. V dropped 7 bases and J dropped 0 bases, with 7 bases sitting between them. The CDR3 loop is CASTANSGNTIYF. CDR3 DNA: TGTGCCAGCACCGCAAACTCTGGAAACACCATATATTTT.

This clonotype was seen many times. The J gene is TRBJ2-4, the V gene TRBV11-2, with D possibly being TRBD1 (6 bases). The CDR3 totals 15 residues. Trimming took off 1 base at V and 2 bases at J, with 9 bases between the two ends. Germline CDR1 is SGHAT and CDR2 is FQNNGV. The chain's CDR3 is CASSLGWGPKNIQYF. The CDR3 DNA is TGTGCCAGCAGCTTAGGGTGGGGGCCCAAAAACATTCAGTACTTC.